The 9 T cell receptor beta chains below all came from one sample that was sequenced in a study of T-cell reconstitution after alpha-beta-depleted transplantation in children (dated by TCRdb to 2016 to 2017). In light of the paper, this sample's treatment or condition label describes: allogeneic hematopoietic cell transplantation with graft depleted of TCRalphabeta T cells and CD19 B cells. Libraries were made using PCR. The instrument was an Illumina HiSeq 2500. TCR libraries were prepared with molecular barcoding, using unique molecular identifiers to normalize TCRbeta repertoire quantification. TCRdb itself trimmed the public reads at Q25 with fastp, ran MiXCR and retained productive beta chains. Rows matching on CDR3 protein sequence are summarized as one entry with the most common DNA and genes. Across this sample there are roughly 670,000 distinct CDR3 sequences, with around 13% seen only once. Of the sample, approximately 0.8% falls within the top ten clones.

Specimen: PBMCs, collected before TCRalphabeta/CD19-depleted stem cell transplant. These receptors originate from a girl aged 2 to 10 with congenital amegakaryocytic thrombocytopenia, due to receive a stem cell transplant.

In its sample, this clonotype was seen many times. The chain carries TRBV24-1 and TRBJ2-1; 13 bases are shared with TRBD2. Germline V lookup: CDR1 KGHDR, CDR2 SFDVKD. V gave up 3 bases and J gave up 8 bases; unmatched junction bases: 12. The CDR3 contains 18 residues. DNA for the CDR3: TGTGCCACCAGTGATGGATACGGGACTAGCGGGGCCAGCGATGAGCAGTTCTTC. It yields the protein CATSDGYGTSGASDEQFF.

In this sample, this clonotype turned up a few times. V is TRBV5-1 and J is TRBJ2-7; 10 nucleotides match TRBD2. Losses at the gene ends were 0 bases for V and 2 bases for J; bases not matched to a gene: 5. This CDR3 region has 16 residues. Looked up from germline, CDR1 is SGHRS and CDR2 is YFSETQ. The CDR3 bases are TGCGCCAGCAGCTTGGTGGCTAGCGGGAGTCCCTACGAGCAGTACTTC. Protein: CASSLVASGSPYEQYF.

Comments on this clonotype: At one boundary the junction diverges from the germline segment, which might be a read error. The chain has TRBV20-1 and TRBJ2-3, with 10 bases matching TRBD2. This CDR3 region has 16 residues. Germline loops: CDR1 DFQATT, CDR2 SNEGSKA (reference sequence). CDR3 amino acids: CSASRGTSARSDTQYF. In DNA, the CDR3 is TGCAGTGCTAGCCGCGGGACTAGCGCCCGATCAGACACGCAGTATTTT.

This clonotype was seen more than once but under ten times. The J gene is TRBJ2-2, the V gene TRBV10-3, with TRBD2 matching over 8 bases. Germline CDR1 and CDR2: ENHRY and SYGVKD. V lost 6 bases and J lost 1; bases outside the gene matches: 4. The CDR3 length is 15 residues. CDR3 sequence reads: CAISLTSGNTGELFF. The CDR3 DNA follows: TGTGCCATCAGCCTCACTAGCGGGAACACCGGGGAGCTGTTTTTT.

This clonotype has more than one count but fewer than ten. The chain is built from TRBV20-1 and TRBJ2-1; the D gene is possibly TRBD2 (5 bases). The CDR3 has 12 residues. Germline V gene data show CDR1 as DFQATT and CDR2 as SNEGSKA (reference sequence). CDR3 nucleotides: TGCAGCTCGACGGGGACCTACAATGAGCAGTTCTTC. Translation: CSSTGTYNEQFF.

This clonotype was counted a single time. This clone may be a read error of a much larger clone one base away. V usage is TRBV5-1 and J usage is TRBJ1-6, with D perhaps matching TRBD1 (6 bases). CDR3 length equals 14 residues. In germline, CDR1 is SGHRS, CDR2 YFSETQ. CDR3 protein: CASSLVRGNSPLPF. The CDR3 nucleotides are TGCGCCAGCAGCTTGGTCAGGGGTAATTCACCCCTCCCCTTT.

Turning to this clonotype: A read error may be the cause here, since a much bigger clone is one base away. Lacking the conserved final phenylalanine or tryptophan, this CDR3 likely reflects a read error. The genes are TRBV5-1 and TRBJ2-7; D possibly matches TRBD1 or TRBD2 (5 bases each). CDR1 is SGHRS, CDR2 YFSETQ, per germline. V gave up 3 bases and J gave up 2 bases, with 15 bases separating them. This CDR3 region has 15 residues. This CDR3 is CASSYTRDATYEQYL. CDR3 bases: TGCGCCAGCAGCTATACCCGGGACGCAACCTACGAGCAGTACTTG.

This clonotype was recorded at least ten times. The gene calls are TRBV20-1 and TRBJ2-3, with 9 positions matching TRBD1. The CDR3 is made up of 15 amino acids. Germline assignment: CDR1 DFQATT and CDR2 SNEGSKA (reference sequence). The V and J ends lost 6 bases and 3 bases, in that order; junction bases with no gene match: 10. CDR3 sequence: CSAPRRQGGTDTQYF. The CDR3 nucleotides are TGCAGTGCCCCTCGCCGACAGGGGGGTACAGATACGCAGTATTTT.

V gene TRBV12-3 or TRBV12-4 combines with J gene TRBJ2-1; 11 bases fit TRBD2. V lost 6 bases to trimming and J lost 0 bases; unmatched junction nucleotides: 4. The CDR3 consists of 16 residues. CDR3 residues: CASRSSGRASYNEQFF. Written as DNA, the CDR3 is TGTGCCAGCAGAAGTAGCGGGAGGGCCTCCTACAATGAGCAGTTCTTC.